What follows are 8 T cell receptor beta chains derived from one specimen sequenced in a study of cytomegalovirus exposure and HLA in healthy donors. Researchers ran the PCR with 60 Vbeta and 13 Jbeta primers. Profiled with immunoSEQ multiplex PCR; TCRdb holds only in-frame clones, not every one. The sample gives roughly 240,000 clones, roughly 87% of which show up once; around 5.7% is in the top ten. The sequenced sample was PBMCs. Receptor source: a woman in her forties in good health and CMV-seropositive.

The chain couples TRBV4-2 to TRBJ2-2; maybe TRBD2 (6 bases). From germline, CDR1 is LGHNA and CDR2 YNFKEQ. The CDR3 has 16 amino acids. V was clipped by 3 bases and J by 1 base, with 12 bases between them. The CDR3, as DNA: TGTGCCAGCAGCCATGTGGCGGGGAGGAACACCGGGGAGCTGTTTTTT. It translates to CASSHVAGRNTGELFF.

The chain joins TRBV19 to TRBJ2-7; D is undetermined. CDR3 size: 16 residues. The V gene's germline CDR1 is LNHDA and CDR2 SQIVND (reference sequence). With 4 bases removed from V and 0 bases from J, the gap between germline ends came to 16 bases. CDR3: CASSSYEKSSSYEQYF. Written as DNA, the CDR3 is TGTGCCAGTAGTAGTTATGAGAAATCGAGCTCCTACGAGCAGTACTTC.

Only a few counts were recorded for this clone. V is TRBV23-1 and J is TRBJ2-3, with a weak D call TRBD1 (6 bases). TRBV23-1 is an ORF, with its function uncertain. V was trimmed by 6 bases and J by 6 bases, leaving 25 bases between them. The CDR3 is made up of 17 amino acids. This chain's CDR3 is CASSPQKGPRGWDTQYF. In nucleotides, the CDR3 is TGCGCCAGCAGCCCACAGAAGGGCCCCAGGGGTTGGGATACGCAGTATTTT.

The CDR3 reads CAWSGGLSSYEQYF. CDR3 sequence (DNA): TGTGCCTGGAGTGGTGGCCTGTCTTCCTACGAGCAGTACTTC. The rearrangement links TRBV30 to TRBJ2-7; D remains unclear. The CDR3 has 14 residues. The ends were cut back, 1 base at V and 1 base at J, with 11 bases in the middle. Germline loops: CDR1 GTSNPN, CDR2 SVGIG (reference sequence). The whole variable domain, filled in from reference TRBV30 and TRBJ2-7, reads SQTIHQWPATLVQPVGSPLSLECTVEGTSNPNLYWYRQAAGRGLQLLFYSVGIGQISSEVPQNLSASRPQDRQFILSSKKLLLSDSGFYLCAWSGGLSSYEQYFGPGTRLTVT.

The chain carries TRBV6-1 and TRBJ2-7; the D gene is possibly TRBD1 (6 bases). CDR1 and CDR2 from the germline V gene are MNHNS and SASEGT. This CDR3 is built from 12 residues. V was clipped by 5 bases and J by 13 bases, with 18 bases between them. The DNA for the CDR3 is TGTGCCAGCAGTTCTCGTCGTGGACAGCTATACTTC. Its protein product is CASSSRRGQLYF.

The gene calls are TRBV9 and TRBJ1-5; perhaps TRBD1 as D (5 bases). This CDR3 contains 13 residues. V gave up 4 bases and J gave up 9 bases, with 14 bases separating them. In germline, CDR1 is SGDLS, CDR2 YYNGEE. The chain's CDR3 is CASSTYWGAPQHF. The CDR3 DNA follows: TGTGCCAGCAGCACCTATTGGGGCGCGCCCCAGCATTTT.

V usage is TRBV7-3 and J usage is TRBJ2-1; 14 bases match TRBD2. V dropped 5 bases and J dropped 5; count of bases not matched to a gene: 5. This CDR3 is built from 16 residues. Germline CDR1 is SGHTA and CDR2 is FQGTGA. The CDR3 nucleotides are TGTGCCAGCAGCCTACGACTAGCGGGAGGGCACAATGAGCAGTTCTTC. This translates into CASSLRLAGGHNEQFF.

The rearrangement joins TRBV7-9 to TRBJ1-2; 8 bases map to TRBD1. Germline lookup yields CDR1 SEHNR and CDR2 FQNEAQ (reference sequence). The CDR3 is 14 residues long. V lost 11 bases, J lost 3 bases, and 11 bases stayed unmatched. The CDR3 reads CAAVAGGFDYGYTF. CDR3 in DNA: TGTGCCGCGGTGGCAGGGGGCTTTGACTATGGCTACACCTTC.